The 29 T cell receptor beta chains reported below all come from one sample, sequenced in a study of early T cells in non-severe SARS-CoV-2 infection. TCRdb ran MiXCR on the 5' RACE reads and lists one entry per CDR3 protein. In the table there are over 75,000 distinct CDR3 sequences, about 13% of which are singletons. Sequenced sample: whole blood. The receptors originated from an adult who was a healthcare worker with PCR-confirmed SARS-CoV-2 infection or an uninfected control (not recorded which).

This chain connects TRBV11-2 to TRBJ1-1; D not resolved. Germline loops: CDR1 SGHAT, CDR2 FQNNGV. V lost 11 bases and J 4 bases, leaving 17 bases between the germline ends. The CDR3 length is 13 residues. The CDR3 loop is CASRPRSGTEAFF. The CDR3 DNA sequence: TGTGCCTCCCGCCCACGCTCGGGCACTGAAGCTTTCTTT.

The sample holds a few counts of this clonotype. The chain carries TRBV19 and TRBJ1-2; 9 nucleotides match TRBD1. Germline CDR1 is LNHDA and CDR2 is SQIVND (reference sequence). The V segment lost 2 bases and the J segment 4 bases; nucleotides outside the gene matches: 8. The CDR3 is 16 residues long. For the CDR3, the DNA is TGTGCCAGTAGTATATTGGGACAGGGACAAGTCTATGGCTACACCTTC. Encoded protein: CASSILGQGQVYGYTF.

The chain joins TRBV20-1 to TRBJ1-2; tentative D call: TRBD1 (5 bases). The CDR3 extends over 11 amino acids. V was clipped by 2 bases and J by 8 bases, with 9 bases between them. The V gene's germline CDR1 is DFQATT and CDR2 SNEGSKA (reference sequence). CDR3 region: CSARSAGGYTF. CDR3 sequence (DNA): TGCAGTGCTAGATCTGCAGGGGGCTACACCTTC.

This clonotype was observed once. V gene TRBV28 combines with J gene TRBJ1-5; 7 nucleotides agree with TRBD1. Germline CDR1 is MDHEN and CDR2 is SYDVKM. The CDR3 extends over 14 amino acids. The V and J ends lost 6 bases and 7 bases, in that order; junction bases with no gene match: 9. This CDR3 is CASSPDRVEQPQHF. The CDR3 bases are TGTGCCAGCAGCCCCGACAGGGTGGAGCAGCCCCAGCATTTT. Together with reference TRBV28 and TRBJ1-5, the CDR3 gives the full variable domain: DVKVTQSSRYLVKRTGEKVFLECVQDMDHENMFWYRQDPGLGLRLIYFSYDVKMKEKGDIPEGYSVSREKKERFSLILESASTNQTSMYLCASSPDRVEQPQHFGDGTRLSIL.

This chain uses TRBV11-2 with TRBJ2-7; no definite D call. The CDR3 has 12 amino acids. With 1 base removed from V and 5 bases from J, the gap between germline ends came to 6 bases. CDR1 and CDR2 (germline): SGHAT, FQNNGV. In DNA form, the CDR3 reads TGTGCCAGCAGCTTAGGGGCAAACGAGCAGTACTTC. Translating it yields CASSLGANEQYF.

This clonotype was seen repeatedly, ten times or more. The chain is built from TRBV29-1 and TRBJ1-1, with D possibly matching TRBD1 (5 bases). CDR3 size: 13 residues. Germline lookup yields CDR1 SQVTM and CDR2 ANQGSEA. The V and J ends lost 4 bases and 4 bases respectively, with 13 bases between them. CDR3 DNA: TGCAGCGTTGGACCAGGGTCGGTCACTGAAGCTTTCTTT. Translation: CSVGPGSVTEAFF.

This clonotype has a handful of counts. The chain couples TRBV29-1 to TRBJ1-4; 10 nucleotides match TRBD1. The V gene's germline CDR1 is SQVTM and CDR2 ANQGSEA. This CDR3 spans 13 amino acids. J was trimmed by 3 bases and V by 6 bases; bases with no gene match: 1. The CDR3 loop is CSVGQGANEKLFF. CDR3 DNA: TGCAGCGTCGGACAGGGGGCTAATGAAAAACTGTTTTTT. The complete variable domain, with remaining parts taken from reference TRBV29-1 and TRBJ1-4, reads SAVISQKPSRDICQRGTSLTIQCQVDSQVTMMFWYRQQPGQSLTLIATANQGSEATYESGFVIDKFPISRPNLTFSTLTVSNMSPEDSSIYLCSVGQGANEKLFFGSGTQLSVL.

The J gene is TRBJ1-1, the V gene TRBV3-1; 7 nucleotides agree with TRBD1. V lost 4 bases to trimming and J lost 3 bases; unmatched junction nucleotides: 2. The V gene's germline CDR1 is LGHDT and CDR2 YNNKEL (reference sequence). The CDR3 has 13 residues. The CDR3 region has the DNA TGTGCCAGCAGCCGACAGGGCGACACTGAAGCTTTCTTT. Residues: CASSRQGDTEAFF. The entire variable domain, with the rest obtained from reference TRBV3-1 and TRBJ1-1, is as follows: DTAVSQTPKYLVTQMGNDKSIKCEQNLGHDTMYWYKQDSKKFLKIMFSYNNKELIINETVPNRFSPKSPDKAHLNLHINSLELGDSAVYFCASSRQGDTEAFFGQGTRLTVV.

The rearrangement links TRBV12-3 or TRBV12-4 to TRBJ1-5; 8 nucleotides line up with TRBD1. Trimming at V came to 6 bases and at J to 12 bases, leaving 22 bases not matched to a gene. This CDR3 is 17 amino acids long. The CDR3 sequence: CASSLKVLGQGGEYQHF. CDR3 coding DNA: TGTGCCAGCAGCTTGAAGGTTCTCGGACAGGGTGGGGAGTACCAGCATTTT.

This clonotype was detected many times. This chain connects TRBV4-1 to TRBJ1-6, with 7 bases fitting TRBD1. The CDR3 loop spans 15 amino acids. V lost 1 base to trimming and J lost 10 bases; unmatched junction nucleotides: 7. Germline assignment: CDR1 MGHRA and CDR2 YSYEKL. CDR3: CASSQGRQGGSPLHF. The CDR3 DNA sequence: TGCGCCAGCAGCCAAGGTCGACAGGGAGGATCACCCCTCCACTTT.

This clonotype was seen repeatedly, ten times or more. The CDR3 protein is CASSFVGANVLTF. CDR3 bases: TGCGCCAGCAGCTTTGTAGGGGCCAACGTCCTGACTTTC. This chain connects TRBV5-1 to TRBJ2-6; no clear D gene. The CDR3 consists of 13 residues. The V end was cut by 2 bases, the J end by 4 bases, with 4 bases between. The germline V gene encodes CDR1 SGHRS and CDR2 YFSETQ.

This rearrangement joins TRBV7-2 to TRBJ2-5; possible D gene TRBD2, 7 bases. The CDR3 runs to 16 residues. CDR1 SGHTA and CDR2 FQGNSA come from the germline V gene. With 2 bases removed from V and 1 base from J, the gap between germline ends came to 14 bases. CDR3 protein: CASSLRRGGGQETQYF. The CDR3, as DNA: TGTGCCAGCAGCTTAAGGAGGGGGGGCGGCCAAGAGACCCAGTACTTC.

In this sample, this clonotype turned up many times. V is TRBV20-1 and J is TRBJ1-2; D call uncertain. Trimming left V 6 bases short and J 1 base short, with 9 bases between. The germline CDR1 and CDR2 sequences are DFQATT and SNEGSKA (reference sequence). The CDR3 is 12 residues long. The CDR3 loop reads CSAPSFNYGYTF. The CDR3, as DNA: TGCAGTGCCCCGAGTTTTAACTATGGCTACACCTTC.

This chain joins TRBV28 and TRBJ1-5, with D uncertain. Germline V CDR1 and CDR2: MDHEN, SYDVKM. The CDR3 is made up of 15 amino acids. Trimming removed 5 bases from V and 4 bases from J, with 15 bases in between. CDR3 protein: CASSTPGVPNQPQHF. CDR3 coding DNA: TGTGCCAGCAGTACCCCCGGCGTTCCAAATCAGCCCCAGCATTTT. The full variable domain, completed using reference TRBV28 and TRBJ1-5, is DVKVTQSSRYLVKRTGEKVFLECVQDMDHENMFWYRQDPGLGLRLIYFSYDVKMKEKGDIPEGYSVSREKKERFSLILESASTNQTSMYLCASSTPGVPNQPQHFGDGTRLSIL.

The chain links TRBV9 to TRBJ2-1; D possibly corresponds to TRBD2 (6 bases). Germline loops: CDR1 SGDLS, CDR2 YYNGEE. Trimming pared 4 bases from V and 7 bases from J, leaving 15 bases between. The CDR3 contains 14 residues. CDR3 loop: CASSSRLVGNEQFF. In DNA, the CDR3 is TGTGCCAGCAGCTCCCGACTAGTAGGTAATGAGCAGTTCTTC.

The rearrangement uses TRBV4-1 and TRBJ2-7; D is unresolved. Germline values: CDR1 MGHRA, CDR2 YSYEKL. Trimming took off 4 bases at V and 5 bases at J, with 15 bases between the two ends. This CDR3 has 14 amino acids. CDR3 nucleotides: TGCGCCAGCAGCCCACCCTTTAGGCGCCACGAGCAGTACTTC. Protein sequence: CASSPPFRRHEQYF.

The table lists this clonotype with many counts. The V call is TRBV27, the J call TRBJ1-2, with D possibly TRBD1 on 6 matching bases. The CDR3 has 13 amino acids. Trimming left V 5 bases short and J 4 bases short, with 11 bases between. Germline CDR1 reads MNHEY; CDR2 reads SMNVEV (reference sequence). The CDR3 bases are TGTGCCAGCAGTCCCTCACAGGGCTATGGCTACACCTTC. Its protein is CASSPSQGYGYTF.

This clonotype was picked up many times. CDR3 nucleotides: TGTGCCAGCAGCTTGCGGACAGGGGATCAGCCCCAGCATTTT. This codes for CASSLRTGDQPQHF. J is TRBJ1-5 and V is TRBV5-5; 9 bases are shared with TRBD1. Germline V gene lookup returns CDR1 SGHKS and CDR2 YYEKEE (reference sequence). V trimming: 1 base; J trimming: 5 bases; junction bases outside the gene matches: 1. This CDR3 comprises 14 residues.

In its sample, this clonotype was seen many times. The chain uses TRBV7-2 and TRBJ2-1; TRBD2 matches at 12 bases. V shed 3 bases and J 3 bases; nucleotides not matched to a gene: 3. Per the germline V gene, CDR1 is SGHTA and CDR2 is FQGNSA. This CDR3 is 16 amino acids long. The DNA for the CDR3 is TGTGCCAGCAGCTTCCTAGCGGGGGGGCACTACAATGAGCAGTTCTTC. Protein: CASSFLAGGHYNEQFF.

This clonotype was picked up a small number of times. An end of the junction differs from the germline gene, which may be a read error. CDR3 loop: CASSLGYFTDTQYF. Written as DNA, the CDR3 is TGTGCCAGCAGTTTAGGGTACTTCACAGATACGCAGTATTTT. V gene TRBV7-2 combines with J gene TRBJ2-3, with no clear D. Germline CDR1 is SGHTA and CDR2 is FQGNSA. This CDR3 comprises 14 residues. The full variable domain, rest sourced from reference TRBV7-2 and TRBJ2-3, is GAGVSQSPSNKVTEKGKDVELRCDPISGHTALYWYRQSLGQGLEFLIYFQGNSAPDKSGLPSDRFSAERTGGSVSTLTIQRTQQEDSAVYLCASSLGYFTDTQYFGPGTRLTVL.

The chain is built from TRBV3-1 and TRBJ1-1, with D uncertain. The CDR3 covers 15 residues. From germline, CDR1 is LGHDT and CDR2 YNNKEL (reference sequence). Trimming took 0 bases from V and 0 from J, leaving 8 bases between them. The CDR3 DNA reads TGTGCCAGCAGCCAAGACAGACTCATGAACACTGAAGCTTTCTTT. It is translated as CASSQDRLMNTEAFF.

This clonotype was counted at least ten times. The rearrangement uses TRBV3-1 and TRBJ1-1; D remains ambiguous. CDR3 length: 13 residues. V was trimmed by 2 bases and J by 3 bases, leaving 7 bases between them. Germline lookup yields CDR1 LGHDT and CDR2 YNNKEL (reference sequence). CDR3 nucleotides: TGTGCCAGCAGCCAATTTGAGGACACTGAAGCTTTCTTT. Protein product: CASSQFEDTEAFF. Variable domain in full (rest from reference TRBV3-1 and TRBJ1-1): DTAVSQTPKYLVTQMGNDKSIKCEQNLGHDTMYWYKQDSKKFLKIMFSYNNKELIINETVPNRFSPKSPDKAHLNLHINSLELGDSAVYFCASSQFEDTEAFFGQGTRLTVV.

This clonotype was counted many times. The rearrangement uses TRBV5-1 and TRBJ2-4, with D tentatively TRBD2 (5 bases). The germline V and J ends were trimmed by 5 bases and 5 bases, with 20 bases remaining between them. This CDR3 spans 16 amino acids. Germline CDR1 reads SGHRS; CDR2 reads YFSETQ. Written as DNA, the CDR3 is TGCGCCAGCAGACCTACTCGATATAACGGGGAAAACATTCAGTACTTC. The encoded protein is CASRPTRYNGENIQYF.

This clonotype came up many times. The gene calls are TRBV10-3 and TRBJ1-6; D is uncertain. Trimming removed 2 bases at V and 6 bases at J, with 14 bases between. The CDR3 is 16 residues long. Germline CDR1 ENHRY, CDR2 SYGVKD. CDR3 protein: CAISEPGGTANSPLHF. The CDR3 DNA sequence: TGTGCCATCAGTGAGCCAGGAGGAACTGCTAATTCACCCCTCCACTTT.

This chain uses TRBV15 with TRBJ2-1; D may correspond to TRBD1 or TRBD2 (5 bases each). The CDR3 is 14 amino acids. In germline, CDR1 is LNHNV, CDR2 YYDKDF (reference sequence). Trimming cost V 0 bases and J 7 bases, with 10 bases left between them. The CDR3 DNA follows: TGTGCCACCAGCAGAGAGGCAGGGAGTAATGAGCAGTTCTTC. It encodes CATSREAGSNEQFF.

This clonotype has only a few counts. The rearrangement links TRBV7-9 to TRBJ2-3, with 10 bases identical to TRBD2. With V trimmed by 5 bases and J by 10 bases, 9 bases remained unmatched. Germline V gene sequence: CDR1 SEHNR, CDR2 FQNEAQ (reference sequence). The CDR3 consists of 14 residues. The CDR3 reads CASSHDQGLAAQYF. In nucleotides, the CDR3 is TGTGCCAGCAGCCACGACCAAGGACTAGCGGCGCAGTATTTT.

This clonotype was counted many times. The CDR3 nucleotides are TGTGCCAGCAGGGCCGGACGGGGTGTGGGGCGATTTGGAAACACCATATATTTT. It yields the protein CASRAGRGVGRFGNTIYF. The chain recombines TRBV7-8 with TRBJ1-3; D perhaps matches TRBD1 (5 bases). The CDR3 totals 18 residues. V lost 6 bases, J lost 3 bases, and 24 bases lay in between. CDR1 and CDR2 (germline): SGHVS, FQNEAQ.

A few counts support this clonotype. The chain is built from TRBV20-1 and TRBJ2-5, with D perhaps matching TRBD2 (5 bases). The CDR3 length is 12 residues. From germline, CDR1 is DFQATT and CDR2 SNEGSKA (reference sequence). The V and J ends lost 6 bases and 1 base respectively, with 9 bases between them. This CDR3 is CSAIGVQETQYF. The CDR3 bases are TGCAGTGCAATCGGGGTCCAAGAGACCCAGTACTTC.

Ten or more counts support this clonotype. The V gene is TRBV28, the J gene TRBJ2-7; D uncertain. The CDR3 runs to 11 residues. Germline loops: CDR1 MDHEN, CDR2 SYDVKM. This CDR3 reads CTVGNSYEQYF. The CDR3 bases are TGTACCGTCGGCAACTCCTACGAGCAGTACTTC.